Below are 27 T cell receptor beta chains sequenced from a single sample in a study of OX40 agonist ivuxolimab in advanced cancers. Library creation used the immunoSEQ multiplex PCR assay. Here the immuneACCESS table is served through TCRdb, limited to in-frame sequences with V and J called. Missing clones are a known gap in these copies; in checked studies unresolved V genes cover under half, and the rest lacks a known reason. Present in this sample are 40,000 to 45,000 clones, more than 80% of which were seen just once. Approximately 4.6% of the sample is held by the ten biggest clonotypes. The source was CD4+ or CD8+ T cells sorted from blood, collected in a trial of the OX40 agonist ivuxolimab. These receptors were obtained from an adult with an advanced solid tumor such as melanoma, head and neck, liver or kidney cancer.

CDR3 coding DNA: TGTGCCACCGGGACAGGGGGCCCTGAAGCTTTCTTT. It specifies CATGTGGPEAFF. V usage is TRBV28 and J usage is TRBJ1-1; the match to TRBD1 covers 12 bases. Per germline, CDR1 MDHEN and CDR2 SYDVKM. V shed 10 bases, J shed 6 bases, and the junction held 3 bases outside the gene matches. The CDR3 sequence is 12 residues long. Using reference TRBV28 and TRBJ1-1 for the parts outside the CDR3, the full variable domain is DVKVTQSSRYLVKRTGEKVFLECVQDMDHENMFWYRQDPGLGLRLIYFSYDVKMKEKGDIPEGYSVSREKKERFSLILESASTNQTSMYLCATGTGGPEAFFGQGTRLTVV.

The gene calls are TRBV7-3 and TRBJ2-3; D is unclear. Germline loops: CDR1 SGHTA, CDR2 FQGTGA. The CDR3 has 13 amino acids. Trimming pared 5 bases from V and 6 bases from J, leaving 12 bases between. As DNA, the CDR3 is TGTGCCAGCAGCCCCGGGTCACTGGATACGCAGTATTTT. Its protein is CASSPGSLDTQYF.

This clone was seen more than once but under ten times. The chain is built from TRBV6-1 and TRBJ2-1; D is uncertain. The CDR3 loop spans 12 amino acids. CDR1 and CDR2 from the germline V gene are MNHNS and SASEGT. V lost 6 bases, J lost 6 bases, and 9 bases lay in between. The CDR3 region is CASRAIPNEQFF. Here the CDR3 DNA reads TGTGCCAGCAGAGCAATCCCCAATGAGCAGTTCTTC.

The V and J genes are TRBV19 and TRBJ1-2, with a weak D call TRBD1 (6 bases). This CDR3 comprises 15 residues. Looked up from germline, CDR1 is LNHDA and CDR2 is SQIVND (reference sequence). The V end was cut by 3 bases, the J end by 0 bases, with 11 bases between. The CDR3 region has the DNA TGTGCCAGTAGTATGGGCCAGGGGCCTAACTATGGCTACACCTTC. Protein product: CASSMGQGPNYGYTF.

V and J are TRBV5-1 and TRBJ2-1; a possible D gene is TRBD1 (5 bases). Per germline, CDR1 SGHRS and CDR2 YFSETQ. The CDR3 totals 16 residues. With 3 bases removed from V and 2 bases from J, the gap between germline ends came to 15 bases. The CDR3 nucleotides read TGCGCCAGCAGCTCCCTTCAGGGCAGTACCTACAATGAGCAGTTCTTC. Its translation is CASSSLQGSTYNEQFF.

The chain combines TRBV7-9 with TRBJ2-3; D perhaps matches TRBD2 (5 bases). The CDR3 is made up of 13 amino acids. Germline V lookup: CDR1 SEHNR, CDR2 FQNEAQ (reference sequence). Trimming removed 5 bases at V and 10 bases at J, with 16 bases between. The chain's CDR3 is CASSPYWVEAQYF. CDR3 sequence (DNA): TGTGCCAGCAGCCCGTATTGGGTGGAGGCGCAGTATTTT.

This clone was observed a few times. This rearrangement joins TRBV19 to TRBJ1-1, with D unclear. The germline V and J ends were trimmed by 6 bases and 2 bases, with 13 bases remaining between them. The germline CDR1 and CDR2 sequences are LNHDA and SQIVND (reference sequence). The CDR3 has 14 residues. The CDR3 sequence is CASRVRVSNTEAFF. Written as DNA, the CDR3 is TGTGCCAGTAGAGTCCGGGTGTCTAACACTGAAGCTTTCTTT.

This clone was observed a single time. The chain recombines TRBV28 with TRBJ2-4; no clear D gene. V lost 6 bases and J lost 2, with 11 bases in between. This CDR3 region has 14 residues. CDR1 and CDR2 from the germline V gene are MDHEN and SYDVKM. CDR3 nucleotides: TGTGCCAGCAGCACCGGTGGGACCAAAAACATTCAGTACTTC. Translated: CASSTGGTKNIQYF.

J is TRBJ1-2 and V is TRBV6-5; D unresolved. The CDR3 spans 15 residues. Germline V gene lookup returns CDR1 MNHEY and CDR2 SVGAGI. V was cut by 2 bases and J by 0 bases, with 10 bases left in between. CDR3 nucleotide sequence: TGTGCCAGCAGTTACCGAGACTACTCTAACTATGGCTACACCTTC. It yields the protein CASSYRDYSNYGYTF.

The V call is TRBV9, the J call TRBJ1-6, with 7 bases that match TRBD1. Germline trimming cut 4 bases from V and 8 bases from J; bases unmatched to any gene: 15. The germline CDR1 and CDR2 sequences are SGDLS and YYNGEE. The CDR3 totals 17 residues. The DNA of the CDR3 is TGTGCCAGCAGCCCGAACCAGGGGGGGGCACGGGATTCACCCCTCCACTTT. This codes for CASSPNQGGARDSPLHF.

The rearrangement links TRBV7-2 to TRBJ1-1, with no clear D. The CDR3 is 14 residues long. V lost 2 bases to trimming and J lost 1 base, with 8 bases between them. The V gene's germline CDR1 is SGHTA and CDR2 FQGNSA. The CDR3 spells CASSLYIANTEAFF. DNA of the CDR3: TGTGCCAGCAGCTTATACATAGCGAACACTGAAGCTTTCTTT.

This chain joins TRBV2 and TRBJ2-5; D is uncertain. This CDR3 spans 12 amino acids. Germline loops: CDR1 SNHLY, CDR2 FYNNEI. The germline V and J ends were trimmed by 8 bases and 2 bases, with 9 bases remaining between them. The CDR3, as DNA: TGTGCCAGCCGGCGGCCACAAGAGACCCAGTACTTC. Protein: CASRRPQETQYF.

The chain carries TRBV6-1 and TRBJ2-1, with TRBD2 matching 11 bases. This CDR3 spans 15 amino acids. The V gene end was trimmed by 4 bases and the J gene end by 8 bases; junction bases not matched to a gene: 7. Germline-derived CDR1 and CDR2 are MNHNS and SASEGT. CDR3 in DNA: TGTGCCAGCAGTGCCCTAGCGGGGGGAATCGATGAGCAGTTCTTC. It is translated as CASSALAGGIDEQFF.

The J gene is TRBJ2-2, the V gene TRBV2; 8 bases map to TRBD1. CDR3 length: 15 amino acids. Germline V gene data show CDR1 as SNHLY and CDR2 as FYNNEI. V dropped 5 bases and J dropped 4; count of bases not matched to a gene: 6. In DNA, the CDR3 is TGTGCCAGCAGTTTCGGACAGGGCGGCACCGGGGAGCTGTTTTTT. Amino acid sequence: CASSFGQGGTGELFF.

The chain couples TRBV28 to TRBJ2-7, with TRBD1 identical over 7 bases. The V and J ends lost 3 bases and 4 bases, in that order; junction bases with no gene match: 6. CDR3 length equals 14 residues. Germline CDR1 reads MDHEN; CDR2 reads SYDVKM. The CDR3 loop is CASSFLGTEYEQYF. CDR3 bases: TGTGCCAGCAGTTTTTTAGGGACAGAGTACGAGCAGTACTTC.

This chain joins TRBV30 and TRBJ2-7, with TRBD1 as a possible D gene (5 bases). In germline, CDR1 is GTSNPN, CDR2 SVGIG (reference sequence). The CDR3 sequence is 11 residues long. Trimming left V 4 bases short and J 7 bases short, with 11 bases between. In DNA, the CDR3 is TGTGCCTGGATAGGGGTCCGGGAGCAGTACTTC. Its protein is CAWIGVREQYF.

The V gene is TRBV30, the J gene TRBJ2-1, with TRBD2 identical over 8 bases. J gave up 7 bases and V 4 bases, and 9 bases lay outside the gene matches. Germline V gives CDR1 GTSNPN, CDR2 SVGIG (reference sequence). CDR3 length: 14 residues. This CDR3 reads CAWTPGLAGNEQFF. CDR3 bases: TGTGCCTGGACCCCTGGGCTAGCGGGTAATGAGCAGTTCTTC.

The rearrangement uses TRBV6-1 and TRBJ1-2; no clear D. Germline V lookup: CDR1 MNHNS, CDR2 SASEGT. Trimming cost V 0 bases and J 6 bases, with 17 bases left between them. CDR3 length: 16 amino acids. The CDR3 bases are TGTGCCAGCAGTGAAGCTAGGTTGGGCCTGCCGGATGGCTACACCTTC. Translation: CASSEARLGLPDGYTF.

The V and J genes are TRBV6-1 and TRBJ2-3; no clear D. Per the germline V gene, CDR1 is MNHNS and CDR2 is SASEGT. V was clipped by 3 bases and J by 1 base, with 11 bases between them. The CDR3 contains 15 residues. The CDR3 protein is CASSEGTSRTDTQYF. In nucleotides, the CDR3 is TGTGCCAGCAGTGAGGGTACCTCTCGCACAGATACGCAGTATTTT.

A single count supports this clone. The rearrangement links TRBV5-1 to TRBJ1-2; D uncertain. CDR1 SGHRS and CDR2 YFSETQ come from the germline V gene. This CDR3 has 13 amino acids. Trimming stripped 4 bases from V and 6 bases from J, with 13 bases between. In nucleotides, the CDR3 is TGCGCCAGCAGCCTCCAAGACACGAATGGCTACACCTTC. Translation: CASSLQDTNGYTF.

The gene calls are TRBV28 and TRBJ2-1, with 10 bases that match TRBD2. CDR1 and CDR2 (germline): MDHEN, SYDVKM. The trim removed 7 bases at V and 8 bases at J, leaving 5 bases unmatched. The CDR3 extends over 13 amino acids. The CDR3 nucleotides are TGTGCCAGCAAGCGGGGGGGCATCTATGAGCAGTTCTTC. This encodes CASKRGGIYEQFF. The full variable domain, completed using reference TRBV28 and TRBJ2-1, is DVKVTQSSRYLVKRTGEKVFLECVQDMDHENMFWYRQDPGLGLRLIYFSYDVKMKEKGDIPEGYSVSREKKERFSLILESASTNQTSMYLCASKRGGIYEQFFGPGTRLTVL.

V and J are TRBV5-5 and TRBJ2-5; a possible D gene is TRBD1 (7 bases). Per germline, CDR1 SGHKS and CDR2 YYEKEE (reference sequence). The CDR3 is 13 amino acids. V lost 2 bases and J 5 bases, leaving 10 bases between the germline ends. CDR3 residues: CASSFRGEETQYF. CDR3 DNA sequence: TGTGCCAGCAGCTTCAGGGGGGAGGAGACCCAGTACTTC. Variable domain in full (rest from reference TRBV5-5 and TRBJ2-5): DAGVTQSPTHLIKTRGQQVTLRCSPISGHKSVSWYQQVLGQGPQFIFQYYEKEERGRGNFPDRFSARQFPNYSSELNVNALLLGDSALYLCASSFRGEETQYFGPGTRLLVL.

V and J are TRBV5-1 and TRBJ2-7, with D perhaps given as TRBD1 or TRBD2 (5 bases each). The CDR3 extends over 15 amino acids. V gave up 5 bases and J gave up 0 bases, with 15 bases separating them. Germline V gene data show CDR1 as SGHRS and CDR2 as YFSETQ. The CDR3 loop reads CASSPGGLSSYEQYF. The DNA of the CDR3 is TGCGCCAGCAGTCCTGGGGGTCTAAGCTCCTACGAGCAGTACTTC.

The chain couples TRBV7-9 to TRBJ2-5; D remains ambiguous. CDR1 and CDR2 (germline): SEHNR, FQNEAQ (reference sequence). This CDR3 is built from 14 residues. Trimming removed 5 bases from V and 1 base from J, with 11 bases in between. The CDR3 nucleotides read TGTGCCAGCAGCGCGTCAGGAACCCAAGAGACCCAGTACTTC. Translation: CASSASGTQETQYF.

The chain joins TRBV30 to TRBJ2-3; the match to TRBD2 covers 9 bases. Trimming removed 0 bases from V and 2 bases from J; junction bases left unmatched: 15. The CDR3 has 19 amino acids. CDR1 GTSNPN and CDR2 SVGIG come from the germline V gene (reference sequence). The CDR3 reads CAWSVEYSLSGGNTDTQYF. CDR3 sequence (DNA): TGTGCCTGGAGTGTAGAGTATTCGCTTAGCGGGGGCAACACAGATACGCAGTATTTT.

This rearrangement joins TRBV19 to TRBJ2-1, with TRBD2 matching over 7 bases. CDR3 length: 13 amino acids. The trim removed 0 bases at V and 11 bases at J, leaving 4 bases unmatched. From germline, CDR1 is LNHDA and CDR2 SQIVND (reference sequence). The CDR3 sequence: CASSIERTRKQFF. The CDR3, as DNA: TGTGCCAGTAGTATAGAAAGGACTAGAAAGCAGTTCTTC.

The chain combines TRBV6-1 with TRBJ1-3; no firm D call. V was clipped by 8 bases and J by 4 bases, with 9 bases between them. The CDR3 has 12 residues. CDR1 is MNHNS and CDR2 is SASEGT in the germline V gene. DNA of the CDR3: TGTGCCAGCCTACCATCAGGAAACACCATATATTTT. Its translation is CASLPSGNTIYF.